This TCR beta chain was obtained from a study of blood T cell repertoires in COVID-19. As for the study in general: Researchers got acute and convalescent COVID-19 samples from the United States, Italy and Spain. The analysed material was cDNA or gDNA that came from T cells, B-cell-depleted T cells, or PBMCs.

V lost 5 bases and J lost 9, with 14 bases in between. The CDR3 consists of 13 residues. Germline V gene sequence: CDR1 SGHNT, CDR2 YENEEA. The assay was immunoSEQ multiplex PCR, and TCRdb's table has in-frame clones only and misses some. The sample lists about 170,000 clones; about four fifths were seen once. The chain uses TRBV11-3 and TRBJ2-1; no clear D. This receptor was taken from a man over 45 who had recovered from COVID-19. The sequencing input was PBMCs or T cells enriched from blood (not recorded which). In DNA form, the CDR3 reads TGTGCCAGCAGCCCTATCCCCTTTGGTGAGCAGTTCTTC. Protein product: CASSPIPFGEQFF.